These 11 T cell receptor beta chains were sequenced from one sample in a study of T cells in Graves' hyperthyroidism and ophthalmopathy (dated by TCRdb to 2018 to 2020). Libraries were made using multiplex PCR. Sequencing was performed on an Illumina HiSeq 2000. The TCR beta CDR3 regions were amplified from RNA transcripts. The TCR CDR3 was subjected to a first round of RT-PCR using the HTBI primer set and the Qiagen OneStep RT-PCR kit. In-frame beta chains were kept once TCRdb had trimmed the public reads at Q25 with fastp and called clones with MiXCR. Rows are unified per CDR3 protein, each entry keeping the most common DNA and genes. The sample table shows over 400,000 distinct CDR3 sequences, and around a fifth are seen once. In total, the top ten clones hold approximately 49% of the sample. Sequencing input: blood. Source of these receptors: a woman aged 70-85 years with Graves' ophthalmopathy.

The CDR3 sequence is CATSPRQVQGYTF. The CDR3 DNA is TGTGCCACCAGCCCTAGACAGGTCCAAGGCTACACCTTC. This chain joins TRBV15 and TRBJ1-2, with D perhaps matching TRBD1 (6 bases). V lost 5 bases and J lost 8, with 15 bases in between. The CDR3 contains 13 residues. Germline V gene sequence: CDR1 LNHNV, CDR2 YYDKDF (reference sequence).

The gene calls are TRBV20-1 and TRBJ2-1; TRBD1 aligns across 7 bases. The length of the CDR3 is 13 residues. J was trimmed by 9 bases and V by 6 bases; bases with no gene match: 11. In germline, CDR1 is DFQATT, CDR2 SNEGSKA (reference sequence). The CDR3 coding sequence is TGCAGTGCCTCAACGACAGGGAATAGTGAGCAGTTCTTC. Encoded protein: CSASTTGNSEQFF.

The rearrangement joins TRBV5-8 to TRBJ2-1, with TRBD2 matching 10 bases. From germline, CDR1 is SGHTS and CDR2 YDEGEE. The CDR3 extends over 15 amino acids. With 3 bases clipped from V and 6 bases from J, the junction kept 6 bases outside the gene matches. CDR3 amino acids: CASSYGLAVCNEQFF. In nucleotides, the CDR3 is TGTGCCAGCAGCTACGGACTAGCGGTCTGCAATGAGCAGTTCTTC.

V usage is TRBV4-2 and J usage is TRBJ1-1; unclear D gene. The germline V gene encodes CDR1 LGHNA and CDR2 YNFKEQ. This CDR3 has 14 amino acids. Trimming left V 3 bases short and J 8 bases short, with 16 bases between. CDR3 nucleotides: TGTGCCAGCAGCCAGTCGTTTTCGACCCCAGAAGCTTTCTTT. This sequence encodes CASSQSFSTPEAFF.

The chain couples TRBV24-1 to TRBJ2-3; 7 bases align to TRBD2. Trimming removed 3 bases from V and 4 bases from J; junction bases left unmatched: 6. Germline-derived CDR1 and CDR2 are KGHDR and SFDVKD. The CDR3 has 15 residues. Written as DNA, the CDR3 is TGTGCCACCAGTGATACGCGGGAGAGGCCAGATACGCAGTATTTT. Its protein is CATSDTRERPDTQYF.

The sample holds a few counts of this clonotype. The chain carries TRBV7-2 and TRBJ1-6; 8 bases match TRBD1. V lost 5 bases, J lost 4 bases, and 7 bases stayed unmatched. CDR1 SGHTA and CDR2 FQGNSA come from the germline V gene. The CDR3 length is 16 residues. The CDR3 loop is CASSPEGQEYNSPLHF. CDR3 DNA sequence: TGTGCCAGCAGCCCCGAGGGACAGGAGTATAATTCACCCCTCCACTTT.

This clonotype turned up a few times. This sequence joins TRBV3-1 and TRBJ1-1; TRBD1 agrees at 7 bases. CDR3 length: 15 residues. Trimming at V came to 3 bases and at J to 0 bases, leaving 4 bases not matched to a gene. Germline V CDR1 and CDR2: LGHDT, YNNKEL (reference sequence). In DNA, the CDR3 is TGTGCCAGCAGCCACCTGGGACAGCTGAACACTGAAGCTTTCTTT. Translating gives CASSHLGQLNTEAFF.

This clonotype was seen many times. The chain couples TRBV5-1 to TRBJ1-1; 7 bases align to TRBD1. Germline V gives CDR1 SGHRS, CDR2 YFSETQ. This CDR3 region has 13 residues. V lost 1 base and J lost 7; bases outside the gene matches: 4. The CDR3 sequence is CASSLTGVLEAFF. The CDR3 DNA follows: TGCGCCAGCAGCTTGACAGGGGTTCTTGAAGCTTTCTTT.

This clonotype was found many times. The J gene is TRBJ2-1, the V gene TRBV6-2 or TRBV6-3, with D uncertain. V was shortened by 5 bases and J by 2 bases, with 16 bases between the two germline ends. This CDR3 spans 16 amino acids. CDR1 is MNHEY, CDR2 SVGEGT, per germline. The CDR3 reads CASSGTSMSAYNEQFF. The CDR3 DNA sequence: TGTGCCAGCAGTGGAACCAGCATGTCGGCCTACAATGAGCAGTTCTTC.

This clonotype was counted many times. The genes are TRBV27 and TRBJ2-1; 8 positions match TRBD2. Trimming removed 6 bases from V and 3 bases from J; junction bases left unmatched: 4. The CDR3 length is 14 residues. CDR1 is MNHEY and CDR2 is SMNVEV in the germline V gene (reference sequence). The CDR3 DNA is TGTGCCAGCAGCTTCGGGACTAGCTACAATGAGCAGTTCTTC. Amino acids: CASSFGTSYNEQFF.

This clonotype was seen repeatedly, ten times or more. The V and J genes are TRBV7-9 and TRBJ2-3; D uncertain. V lost 1 base and J lost 8, with 7 bases in between. The CDR3 is 12 residues long. Germline V gene lookup returns CDR1 SEHNR and CDR2 FQNEAQ (reference sequence). The CDR3: CASSLGRVTQYF. The CDR3 nucleotides are TGTGCCAGCAGCTTAGGTAGAGTTACGCAGTATTTT.